This T cell receptor beta chain was found in a study of blood T cell repertoires in COVID-19. Trimming took off 4 bases at V and 0 bases at J, with 20 bases between the two ends. The CDR3 totals 18 residues. Profiling relied on immunoSEQ multiplex PCR, and the TCRdb table lists in-frame clones only, not all of them. The repertoire holds roughly 350,000 clones, with approximately 87% as singletons. The sequencing sample was made of peripheral blood. The receptor's source is a woman aged 45-59 years with active or convalescent COVID-19. The chain carries TRBV5-7 and TRBJ1-3; maybe TRBD1 (6 bases). TRBV5-7 is annotated as an ORF whose role is uncertain. The CDR3: CASSPRAGAIHSGNTIYF. The CDR3 nucleotides read TGTGCCAGCAGCCCCCGGGCAGGGGCTATACACTCTGGAAACACCATATATTTT.